Presented here are 21 T cell receptor beta chains from one specimen sequenced in a study of siplizumab effects on memory and regulatory T cells (dated by TCRdb to the late 2010s). Library method: the immunoSEQ multiplex PCR assay. TCRdb's version of the immuneACCESS table is confined to in-frame rearrangements and falls short of the full clone set. An unresolved V gene accounts for under half of the shortfall where checked; the remainder is of unknown origin. The sample table shows 65,000 to 85,000 clones, and 85% to 95% are seen once. The top ten hold 5% of the sample. Sequenced material: CD8+ T cells sorted from blood. Every receptor here comes from a human donor in good health.

The V and J genes are TRBV29-1 and TRBJ1-2; 8 bases fit TRBD1. With 4 bases clipped from V and 0 bases from J, the junction kept 4 bases outside the gene matches. This CDR3 spans 14 amino acids. Germline CDR1 is SQVTM and CDR2 is ANQGSEA. CDR3 sequence (DNA): TGCAGCGTTGTCCCGGACAGGGCTAACTATGGCTACACCTTC. Its protein is CSVVPDRANYGYTF.

This rearrangement joins TRBV27 to TRBJ2-1; 15 bases agree with TRBD2. Unmatched junction bases numbered 5, after V lost 4 bases and J lost 7 bases. The CDR3 spans 16 residues. Germline CDR1 is MNHEY and CDR2 is SMNVEV (reference sequence). CDR3 in amino acids: CASSSWTSGGDNEQFF. In DNA form, the CDR3 reads TGTGCCAGCAGTTCATGGACTAGCGGGGGGGATAATGAGCAGTTCTTC.

The gene calls are TRBV12-1 and TRBJ2-5; the table's D gene call, TRBD2, was not cross checked with the DNA. TRBV12-1 is tagged as a pseudogene. There are 16 residues in the CDR3. The CDR3 bases are TGTGCCAGCACCCGCGGACTAGCGGGGGAAGAAGAGACCCAGTACTTC. It yields the protein CASTRGLAGEEETQYF.

This chain joins TRBV15 and TRBJ1-1; no firm D call. This CDR3 spans 11 amino acids. V was shortened by 5 bases and J by 4 bases, with 5 bases between the two germline ends. In germline, CDR1 is LNHNV, CDR2 YYDKDF (reference sequence). The CDR3 bases are TGTGCCACCAGCTGGAGCACTGAAGCTTTCTTT. Translating it yields CATSWSTEAFF.

The rearrangement uses TRBV6-6 and TRBJ2-1, with D perhaps TRBD2 (5 bases). The V end was cut by 8 bases, the J end by 4 bases, with 9 bases between. The CDR3 sequence is 12 residues long. Germline lookup yields CDR1 MNHNY and CDR2 SVGAGI (reference sequence). Written as DNA, the CDR3 is TGTGCCAGCCTAGCTACGTACAATGAGCAGTTCTTC. This codes for CASLATYNEQFF.

The table lists this clone with a count of one. The J gene is TRBJ2-7, the V gene TRBV29-1; 7 bases map to TRBD1. The trim removed 3 bases at V and 5 bases at J, leaving 10 bases unmatched. The CDR3 is 14 amino acids. Germline V gene sequence: CDR1 SQVTM, CDR2 ANQGSEA. The CDR3 bases are TGCAGCGTTGAGGGTACAGGGGACCCCAACGAGCAGTACTTC. Translating it yields CSVEGTGDPNEQYF.

V and J are TRBV5-1 and TRBJ2-7; weak D call: TRBD2 (6 bases). Trimming left V 1 base short and J 4 bases short, with 9 bases between. This CDR3 contains 13 residues. Germline lookup yields CDR1 SGHRS and CDR2 YFSETQ. The CDR3 nucleotides are TGCGCCAGCAGCTTGAGTGGGGGGTACGAGCAGTACTTC. It translates to CASSLSGGYEQYF.

The V gene is TRBV6-5, the J gene TRBJ1-6; D gene uncertain. This CDR3 is built from 14 residues. CDR1 is MNHEY and CDR2 is SVGAGI in the germline V gene. Deletions cut 6 bases from V and 12 bases from J, with 18 bases between. The CDR3 loop reads CASSFPDGGGPLHF. The CDR3 bases are TGTGCCAGCAGCTTCCCGGACGGAGGTGGACCCCTCCACTTT.

This chain connects TRBV28 to TRBJ1-1; 8 bases fit TRBD1. Germline assignment: CDR1 MDHEN and CDR2 SYDVKM. The CDR3 sequence is 11 residues long. V shed 10 bases and J 5 bases; nucleotides not matched to a gene: 3. This CDR3 reads CATRQGTEAFF. Here the CDR3 DNA reads TGTGCCACGCGACAGGGGACTGAAGCTTTCTTT.

V usage is TRBV9 and J usage is TRBJ1-2; TRBD1 is a possible D gene (5 bases). Germline assignment: CDR1 SGDLS and CDR2 YYNGEE. The CDR3 extends over 12 amino acids. V was shortened by 0 bases and J by 8 bases, with 8 bases between the two germline ends. Here the CDR3 reads CASSVEGTGYTF. CDR3 in DNA: TGTGCCAGCAGCGTAGAGGGGACGGGCTACACCTTC. The whole variable domain, remainder taken from reference TRBV9 and TRBJ1-2, is DSGVTQTPKHLITATGQRVTLRCSPRSGDLSVYWYQQSLDQGLQFLIQYYNGEERAKGNILERFSAQQFPDLHSELNLSSLELGDSALYFCASSVEGTGYTFGSGTRLTVV.

V gene TRBV27 combines with J gene TRBJ2-2; a weak D match, TRBD1 (6 bases). Deletions cut 0 bases from V and 3 bases from J, with 11 bases between. The CDR3 spans 16 residues. Germline assignment: CDR1 MNHEY and CDR2 SMNVEV (reference sequence). The chain's CDR3 is CASSLSYRVHTGELFF. The DNA for the CDR3 is TGTGCCAGCAGTTTATCGTACAGGGTTCACACCGGGGAGCTGTTTTTT.

The gene calls are TRBV7-9 and TRBJ2-4, with no clear D. This CDR3 is built from 16 residues. V was clipped by 8 bases and J by 0 bases, with 17 bases between them. Germline values: CDR1 SEHNR, CDR2 FQNEAQ (reference sequence). CDR3 nucleotides: TGTGCCAGCGGGTTATCCTCAACCCTAGCCAAAAACATTCAGTACTTC. Translation gives CASGLSSTLAKNIQYF.

This chain links TRBV9 with TRBJ1-1; D is unclear. Trimming took off 6 bases at V and 1 base at J, with 10 bases between the two ends. Germline CDR1 reads SGDLS; CDR2 reads YYNGEE. CDR3 length: 13 residues. Here the CDR3 reads CASNSGGNTEAFF. The CDR3 DNA reads as TGTGCCAGCAACTCCGGAGGGAACACTGAAGCTTTCTTT.

This clone rates as medium-sized (0.01 to 0.1%). The chain combines TRBV6-4 with TRBJ2-3; TRBD1 matches at 10 bases. The CDR3 runs 14 residues. Germline CDR1 is MRHNA and CDR2 is SNTAGT. The ends lost 2 bases at V and 4 bases at J; junction bases unmatched: 0. The CDR3, as DNA: TGTGCCAGCAGTGACGGACAGGGGGCAGATACGCAGTATTTT. This gives the protein CASSDGQGADTQYF.

The V call is TRBV2, the J call TRBJ2-7; 7 bases are shared with TRBD1. CDR3 size: 16 residues. Germline lookup yields CDR1 SNHLY and CDR2 FYNNEI. The ends lost 5 bases at V and 0 bases at J; junction bases unmatched: 10. CDR3 region: CASSILGQTSSYEQYF. As DNA, the CDR3 is TGTGCCAGCAGTATACTGGGACAGACGAGCTCCTACGAGCAGTACTTC.

The chain has TRBV12-5 and TRBJ2-2, with unresolved D. Germline CDR1 and CDR2: LGHNT and FRNRAP. This CDR3 has 12 amino acids. V was shortened by 9 bases and J by 2 bases, with 7 bases between the two germline ends. CDR3: CASHGNTGELFF. The CDR3, as DNA: TGTGCTAGCCACGGAAACACCGGGGAGCTGTTTTTT.

By share, this clone ranks as medium-sized. This sequence joins TRBV4-2 and TRBJ2-3, with 8 bases aligning to TRBD2. Germline V lookup: CDR1 LGHNA, CDR2 YNFKEQ. This CDR3 contains 16 residues. The J segment lost 3 bases and the V segment lost 0 bases, leaving 5 bases of the junction unmatched. CDR3 coding DNA: TGTGCCAGCAGCCAAGATTATGCGGGGGGAACAGATACGCAGTATTTT. Its translation: CASSQDYAGGTDTQYF.

J is TRBJ1-6 and V is TRBV27; D remains unclear. Germline CDR1 is MNHEY and CDR2 is SMNVEV (reference sequence). The germline V and J ends were trimmed by 5 bases and 7 bases, with 9 bases remaining between them. The CDR3 has 13 residues. The CDR3, as DNA: TGTGCCAGCAGTCCCCACGACAATTCACCCCTCCACTTT. Translated, it gives CASSPHDNSPLHF.

The V gene is TRBV19, the J gene TRBJ2-1; TRBD2 matches 12 bases. J lost 4 bases, V lost 3 bases, and 1 base had no gene match. Germline V gene sequence: CDR1 LNHDA, CDR2 SQIVND (reference sequence). This CDR3 contains 15 residues. The CDR3, as DNA: TGTGCCAGTAGTATCGGGACTAGCGGGTACAATGAGCAGTTCTTC. It is translated as CASSIGTSGYNEQFF.

This chain joins TRBV29-1 and TRBJ2-2; D remains unclear. The germline CDR1 and CDR2 sequences are SQVTM and ANQGSEA. This CDR3 has 13 residues. Deletions cut 3 bases from V and 2 bases from J, with 7 bases between. The CDR3 loop is CSVDNANTGELFF. The CDR3 coding sequence is TGCAGCGTTGACAATGCCAACACCGGGGAGCTGTTTTTT.

The CDR3 spells CASVAGSTDTQYF. CDR3 sequence (DNA): TGTGCCAGCGTAGCGGGGAGCACAGATACGCAGTATTTT. V gene TRBV7-6 combines with J gene TRBJ2-3; 8 bases fit TRBD2. CDR1 is SGHVS and CDR2 is FNYEAQ in the germline V gene. This CDR3 has 13 residues. The ends lost 8 bases at V and 0 bases at J; junction bases unmatched: 1.